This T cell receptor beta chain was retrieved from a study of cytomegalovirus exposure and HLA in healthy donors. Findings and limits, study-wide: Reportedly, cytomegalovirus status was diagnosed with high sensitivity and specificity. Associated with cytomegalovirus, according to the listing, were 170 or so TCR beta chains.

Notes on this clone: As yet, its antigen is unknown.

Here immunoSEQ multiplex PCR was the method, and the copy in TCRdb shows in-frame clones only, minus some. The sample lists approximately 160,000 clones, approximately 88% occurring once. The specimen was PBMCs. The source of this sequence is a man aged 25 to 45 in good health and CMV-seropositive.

The CDR3 here is CASSNGQNTEAFF. CDR3 sequence (DNA): TGCGCCAGCAGCAACGGACAGAACACTGAAGCTTTCTTT. The V call is TRBV5-1, the J call TRBJ1-1; D perhaps matches TRBD1 (5 bases). Germline V gene lookup returns CDR1 SGHRS and CDR2 YFSETQ. This CDR3 has 13 residues. V lost 4 bases and J lost 1, with 8 bases in between.